Described below is a single T cell receptor beta chain sequence and its context. This sample stems from a study of technical replicates of blood from a handful of donors. The CDR3 covers 14 residues. The V end was cut by 4 bases, the J end by 5 bases, with 14 bases between. Germline CDR1 and CDR2: KGHSY and FQNENV. Repertoires were generated with immunoSEQ multiplex PCR, while TCRdb's copy carries only in-frame clones and drops some. The sample consists of 75,000 to 90,000 clones, about nine tenths of them appearing once. Sequenced sample: T cells isolated from PBMCs. This TCR derives from a human donor in good health. The gene calls are TRBV16 and TRBJ2-5; a possible D gene is TRBD2 (6 bases). The CDR3 bases are TGTGCCAGCAGCCCGGGAGCTTGGATGGAGACCCAGTACTTC. This sequence encodes CASSPGAWMETQYF. Full variable domain (rest looked up from reference TRBV16 and TRBJ2-5): GEEVAQTPKHLVRGEGQKAKLYCAPIKGHSYVFWYQQVLKNEFKFLISFQNENVFDETGMPKERFSAKCLPNSPCSLEIQATKLEDSAVYFCASSPGAWMETQYFGPGTRLLVL.